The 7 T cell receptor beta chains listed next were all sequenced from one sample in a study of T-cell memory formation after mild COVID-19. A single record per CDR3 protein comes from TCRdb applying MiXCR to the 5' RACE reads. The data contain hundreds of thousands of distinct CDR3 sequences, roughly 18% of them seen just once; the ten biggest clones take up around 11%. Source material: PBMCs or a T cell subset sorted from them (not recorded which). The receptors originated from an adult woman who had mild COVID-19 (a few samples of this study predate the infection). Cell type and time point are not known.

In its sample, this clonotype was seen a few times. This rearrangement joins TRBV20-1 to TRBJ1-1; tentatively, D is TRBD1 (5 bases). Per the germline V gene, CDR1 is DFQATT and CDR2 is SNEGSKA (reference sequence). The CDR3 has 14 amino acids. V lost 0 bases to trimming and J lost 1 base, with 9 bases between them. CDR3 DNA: TGCAGTGCTAGAGAGTGGGGGGGGAACACTGAAGCTTTCTTT. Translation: CSAREWGGNTEAFF.

The CDR3 sequence: CASKEWQGDNEQFF. The CDR3 DNA follows: TGTGCCAGCAAGGAATGGCAGGGCGACAATGAGCAGTTCTTC. The chain has TRBV12-3 or TRBV12-4 and TRBJ2-1; a possible D gene is TRBD1 (5 bases). Trimming cost V 7 bases and J 5 bases, with 15 bases left between them. There are 14 residues in the CDR3.

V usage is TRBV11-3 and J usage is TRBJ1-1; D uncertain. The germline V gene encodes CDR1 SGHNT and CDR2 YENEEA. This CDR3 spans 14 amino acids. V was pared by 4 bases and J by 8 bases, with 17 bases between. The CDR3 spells CASSSKGRRAEAFF. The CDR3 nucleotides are TGTGCCAGCAGCTCGAAGGGCAGGAGGGCAGAAGCTTTCTTT.

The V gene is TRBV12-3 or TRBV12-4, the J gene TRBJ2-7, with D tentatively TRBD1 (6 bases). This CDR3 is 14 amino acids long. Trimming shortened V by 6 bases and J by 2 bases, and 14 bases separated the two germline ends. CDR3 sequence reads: CASSDQGFTYEQYF. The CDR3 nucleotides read TGTGCCAGCAGCGACCAGGGGTTCACCTACGAGCAGTACTTC.

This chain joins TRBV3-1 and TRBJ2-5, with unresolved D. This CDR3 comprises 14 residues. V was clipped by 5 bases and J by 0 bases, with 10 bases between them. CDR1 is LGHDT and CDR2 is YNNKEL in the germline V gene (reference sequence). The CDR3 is CASSSHGNQETQYF. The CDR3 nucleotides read TGTGCCAGCAGCAGCCACGGAAACCAAGAGACCCAGTACTTC.

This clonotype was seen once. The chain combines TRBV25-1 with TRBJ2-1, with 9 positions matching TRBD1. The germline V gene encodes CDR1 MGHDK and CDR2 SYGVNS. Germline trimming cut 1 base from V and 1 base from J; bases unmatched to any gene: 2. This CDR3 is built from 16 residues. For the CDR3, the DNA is TGTGCCAGCAGTGAATTGGGGACAGGGTCCTACAATGAGCAGTTCTTC. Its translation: CASSELGTGSYNEQFF.

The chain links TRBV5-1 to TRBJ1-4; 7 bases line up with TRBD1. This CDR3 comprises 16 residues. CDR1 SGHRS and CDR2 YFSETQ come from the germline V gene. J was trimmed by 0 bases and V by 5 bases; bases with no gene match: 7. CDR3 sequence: CASSSGQTATNEKLFF. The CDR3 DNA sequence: TGCGCCAGCAGTTCGGGACAGACTGCAACTAATGAAAAACTGTTTTTT. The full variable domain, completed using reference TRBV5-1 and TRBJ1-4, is KAGVTQTPRYLIKTRGQQVTLSCSPISGHRSVSWYQQTPGQGLQFLFEYFSETQRNKGNFPGRFSGRQFSNSRSEMNVSTLELGDSALYLCASSSGQTATNEKLFFGSGTQLSVL.